The 10 T cell receptor beta chains in this list originate from one sample, sequenced in a study of metastatic and nonmetastatic thyroid tumors. TCRdb ran MiXCR on the PCR reads. The table shows 49,000 or so clones, with under 30% occurring only once. Patients had received no treatment of any kind before thyroid surgery. Input material: blood. Receptors were obtained from a male donor with papillary thyroid cancer or a benign thyroid nodule (not recorded which). Some clones in this sample may be carry-over from other donors' samples.

This clone has a count of ten or more. This rearrangement joins TRBV19 to TRBJ1-1; D possibly corresponds to TRBD1 (5 bases). V dropped 4 bases and J dropped 0 bases, with 27 bases sitting between them. The CDR3 covers 20 residues. The germline V gene has CDR1 LNHDA and CDR2 SQIVND (reference sequence). The CDR3 here is CASSTPPSGHSFGMNTEAFF. CDR3 sequence (DNA): TGTGCCAGTAGTACGCCCCCTTCCGGACACAGTTTTGGAATGAACACTGAAGCTTTCTTT.

The chain carries TRBV20-1 and TRBJ1-2; 9 bases are shared with TRBD1. The V and J ends lost 6 bases and 8 bases, in that order; junction bases with no gene match: 10. Germline V lookup: CDR1 DFQATT, CDR2 SNEGSKA (reference sequence). The CDR3 consists of 13 residues. This CDR3 is CSAPDRGDGGYTF. For the CDR3, the DNA is TGCAGTGCACCTGACAGGGGGGATGGAGGCTACACCTTC.

This clone was detected only a few times. The rearrangement uses TRBV12-3 or TRBV12-4 and TRBJ2-7; weak D call: TRBD1 (6 bases). The length of the CDR3 is 13 residues. The V and J ends lost 3 bases and 3 bases respectively, with 9 bases between them. CDR3 DNA: TGTGCCAGCAGTTTGGTCAGGGGCTACGAGCAGTACTTC. This sequence encodes CASSLVRGYEQYF.

Judged by abundance, this clone is medium-sized (0.01 to 0.1%). The chain has TRBV2 and TRBJ2-7, with a tentative D call TRBD2 (5 bases). The germline V and J ends were trimmed by 3 bases and 6 bases, with 9 bases remaining between them. CDR1 and CDR2 from the germline V gene are SNHLY and FYNNEI. This CDR3 is 12 amino acids long. In nucleotides, the CDR3 is TGTGCCAGCAGTGAGCTAGCTGGCGAGCAGTACTTC. It specifies CASSELAGEQYF.

The chain is built from TRBV6-5 and TRBJ2-3; TRBD1 aligns across 9 bases. This CDR3 region has 15 residues. CDR1 is MNHEY, CDR2 SVGAGI, per germline. V lost 4 bases and J lost 3; bases outside the gene matches: 5. CDR3 residues: CASSSGQGVTDTQYF. The CDR3 region has the DNA TGTGCCAGCAGTTCGGGACAGGGTGTTACAGATACGCAGTATTTT.

The chain links TRBV29-1 to TRBJ1-2, with a weak D call TRBD1 (6 bases). Trimming removed 3 bases at V and 4 bases at J, with 15 bases between. Germline V gives CDR1 SQVTM, CDR2 ANQGSEA. The CDR3 totals 14 residues. In DNA, the CDR3 is TGCAGCGTTGATAAGGACAGAGCTGGCTATGGCTACACCTTC. Its protein is CSVDKDRAGYGYTF. Full variable domain (remainder filled in from reference TRBV29-1 and TRBJ1-2): SAVISQKPSRDICQRGTSLTIQCQVDSQVTMMFWYRQQPGQSLTLIATANQGSEATYESGFVIDKFPISRPNLTFSTLTVSNMSPEDSSIYLCSVDKDRAGYGYTFGSGTRLTVV.

As regards this clone: One end of the junction does not line up with germline, which may come from a read error. This sequence joins TRBV5-1 and TRBJ1-2, with unresolved D. This CDR3 is built from 13 residues. Looked up from germline, CDR1 is SGHRS and CDR2 is YFSETQ. In nucleotides, the CDR3 is TGCGCCAGCAGCTTAAAAGTGACATACCAGGTAAACTTC. Translation gives CASSLKVTYQVNF. Looking up the rest from reference TRBV5-1 and TRBJ1-2 gives the full variable domain: KAGVTQTPRYLIKTRGQQVTLSCSPISGHRSVSWYQQTPGQGLQFLFEYFSETQRNKGNFPGRFSGRQFSNSRSEMNVSTLELGDSALYLCASSLKVTYQVNFGSGTRLTVV.

This chain links TRBV24-1 with TRBJ1-5; D remains unclear. V lost 5 bases and J 0 bases, leaving 10 bases between the germline ends. The CDR3 totals 15 residues. Germline lookup yields CDR1 KGHDR and CDR2 SFDVKD. CDR3 sequence reads: CATSGSRDSNQPQHF. DNA for the CDR3: TGTGCCACCAGTGGCTCGAGGGATAGCAATCAGCCCCAGCATTTT.

This clone was observed many times. This chain joins TRBV12-3 or TRBV12-4 and TRBJ1-3, with TRBD1 identical over 7 bases. The CDR3 runs 14 residues. As DNA, the CDR3 is TGTGCAGGGGCGGCAGGGGGCTCTGGAAACACCATATATTTT. This translates into CAGAAGGSGNTIYF.

V is TRBV27 and J is TRBJ1-6; 7 bases match TRBD1. CDR1 and CDR2 from the germline V gene are MNHEY and SMNVEV (reference sequence). The CDR3 runs 15 residues. J lost 9 bases, V lost 6 bases, and 11 bases had no gene match. DNA of the CDR3: TGTGCCAGCAGCCCGCCCCGGGACAGACCTTCACCCCTCCACTTT. Translation: CASSPPRDRPSPLHF.